The 13 T cell receptor beta chains below come from one sample, sequenced in a study of blood T cell repertoires in COVID-19. TCRdb's table, derived via immunoSEQ multiplex PCR, lists solely in-frame clones and lacks some. Of 80,000 to 100,000 clones in the sample, around 87% are singletons; the top ten hold about 20%. Sequencing was done on a sample of peripheral blood. These receptors came from a human donor in a cohort sampled during active COVID-19.

The gene calls are TRBV6-6 and TRBJ1-3; D gene unclear. Germline loops: CDR1 MNHNY, CDR2 SVGAGI (reference sequence). With 10 bases removed from V and 2 bases from J, the gap between germline ends came to 18 bases. The length of the CDR3 is 15 residues. The CDR3 protein is CATEISREAGNTIYF. CDR3 nucleotide sequence: TGTGCCACGGAAATCAGCCGCGAGGCTGGAAACACCATATATTTT.

The J gene is TRBJ2-1, the V gene TRBV9, with D tentatively TRBD2 (5 bases). This CDR3 spans 15 amino acids. In germline, CDR1 is SGDLS, CDR2 YYNGEE. The V end was cut by 2 bases, the J end by 0 bases, with 9 bases between. The CDR3 is CASSVVGSSYNEQFF. The CDR3 DNA sequence: TGTGCCAGCAGCGTTGTGGGGAGCTCCTACAATGAGCAGTTCTTC.

The CDR3 DNA is TGTGCCAGCAGCCGACTAGCGGGAGATAACGATGAGCAGTTCTTC. Amino acid sequence: CASSRLAGDNDEQFF. The gene calls are TRBV7-9 and TRBJ2-1; 12 nucleotides agree with TRBD2. The ends lost 5 bases at V and 8 bases at J; junction bases unmatched: 7. The germline V gene has CDR1 SEHNR and CDR2 FQNEAQ (reference sequence). The CDR3 contains 15 residues.

The genes are TRBV27 and TRBJ2-7; 10 nucleotides agree with TRBD2. V lost 5 bases, J lost 3 bases, and 7 bases stayed unmatched. Germline V gene lookup returns CDR1 MNHEY and CDR2 SMNVEV (reference sequence). This CDR3 region has 15 residues. The CDR3 loop is CASSPVAGGLYEQYF. Here the CDR3 DNA reads TGTGCCAGCAGTCCGGTAGCGGGAGGCCTCTACGAGCAGTACTTC.

With respect to this clone: This sample also contains other DNA sequences that code for the same CDR3. The genes are TRBV11-2 and TRBJ1-5; TRBD1 matches at 7 bases. Looked up from germline, CDR1 is SGHAT and CDR2 is FQNNGV. The CDR3 covers 13 residues. Unmatched junction bases numbered 5, after V lost 5 bases and J lost 7 bases. The CDR3 loop reads CASSRDRDQPQHF. The CDR3 bases are TGTGCCAGCAGCCGTGACAGGGACCAGCCCCAGCATTTT.

This clone appeared a single time. This chain links TRBV6-6 with TRBJ2-7; 7 bases are a match to TRBD1. The germline gives CDR1 MNHNY, CDR2 SVGAGI (reference sequence). Trimming cost V 8 bases and J 7 bases; bases outside gene matches: 17. CDR3 size: 15 residues. The CDR3 coding sequence is TGTGCCAGCGGCTTGCCAGGGACAGCCCTTCGTGAGCAGTACTTC. Encoded protein: CASGLPGTALREQYF.

A single count supports this clone. CDR3 sequence reads: CASSSTPRGARRFF. The CDR3 DNA is TGTGCCAGCAGCTCAACCCCCAGGGGCGCACGGCGGTTCTTC. The chain couples TRBV3-1 (or the pseudogene TRBV3-2) to TRBJ2-1; D possibly corresponds to TRBD1 (6 bases). The CDR3 has 14 amino acids. Germline CDR1 and CDR2: LGHDT and YNNKEL (reference sequence). The V end was cut by 5 bases, the J end by 15 bases, with 23 bases between.

The chain is built from TRBV11-1 and TRBJ1-2; D is perhaps TRBD1 (6 bases). Trimming took off 5 bases at V and 6 bases at J, with 13 bases between the two ends. Per the germline V gene, CDR1 is SGHAT and CDR2 is FQDESV (reference sequence). The CDR3 loop spans 13 amino acids. CDR3: CASSRGQSHGYTF. CDR3 in DNA: TGTGCCAGCAGCCGCGGACAGTCCCATGGCTACACCTTC.

This clone was seen a few times. The chain joins TRBV11-2 to TRBJ2-6, with a tentative D call TRBD1 (5 bases). This CDR3 contains 19 residues. Trimming took 5 bases from V and 0 from J, leaving 20 bases between them. Looked up from germline, CDR1 is SGHAT and CDR2 is FQNNGV. The CDR3: CASSETGALYTSGANVLTF. CDR3 nucleotide sequence: TGTGCCAGCAGCGAAACTGGGGCCCTATATACCTCTGGGGCCAACGTCCTGACTTTC.

The CDR3 nucleotides read TGTGCCAGCAGATTACCATGTCTACTCCAGGGCCGATACACTGAAGCTTTCTTT. Its translation: CASRLPCLLQGRYTEAFF. The rearrangement uses TRBV21-1 and TRBJ1-1; no DNA check was done on the table's D call, TRBD1. TRBV21-1 is classified as a pseudogene. The CDR3 length is 18 residues.

This chain uses TRBV9 with TRBJ1-1; tentatively, D is TRBD1 (5 bases). The CDR3 length is 13 residues. V was trimmed by 4 bases and J by 2 bases, leaving 9 bases between them. Germline CDR1 SGDLS, CDR2 YYNGEE. The CDR3 region is CASSTQGNTEAFF. The CDR3 nucleotides are TGTGCCAGCAGCACGCAGGGTAACACTGAAGCTTTCTTT.

The chain has TRBV4-1 and TRBJ2-2, with TRBD2 identical over 8 bases. The CDR3 runs 16 residues. Germline CDR1 reads MGHRA; CDR2 reads YSYEKL. The V segment lost 6 bases and the J segment 4 bases; nucleotides outside the gene matches: 10. CDR3 nucleotide sequence: TGCGCCAGCAGTCTTAATCCGGGACTAGGCACCGGGGAGCTGTTTTTT. Amino acid sequence: CASSLNPGLGTGELFF.

The V gene is TRBV6-4, the J gene TRBJ2-3, with D perhaps TRBD2 (6 bases). Trimming left V 5 bases short and J 5 bases short, with 8 bases between. The CDR3 is 12 residues long. Germline V gene lookup returns CDR1 MRHNA and CDR2 SNTAGT. CDR3 in DNA: TGTGCCAGCAGTCCCGGGGGAGATACGCAGTATTTT. Its translation: CASSPGGDTQYF.